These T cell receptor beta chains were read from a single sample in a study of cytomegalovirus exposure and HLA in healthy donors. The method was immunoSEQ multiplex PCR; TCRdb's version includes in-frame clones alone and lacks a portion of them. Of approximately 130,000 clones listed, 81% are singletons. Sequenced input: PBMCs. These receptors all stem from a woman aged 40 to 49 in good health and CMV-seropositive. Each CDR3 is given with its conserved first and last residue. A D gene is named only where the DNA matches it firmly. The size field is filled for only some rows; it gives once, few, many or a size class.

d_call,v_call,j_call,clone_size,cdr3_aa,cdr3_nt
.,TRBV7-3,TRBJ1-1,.,CASSQPGTEAFF,TGTGCCAGCAGCCAACCGGGGACAGAAGCTTTCTTT
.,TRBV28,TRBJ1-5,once,CASSSSKGLVQPQHF,TGTGCCAGCAGTTCATCAAAGGGGTTGGTTCAGCCCCAGCATTTT
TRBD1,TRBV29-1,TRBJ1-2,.,CSGTGETNGYTF,TGCAGCGGGACAGGGGAAACGAATGGCTACACCTTC
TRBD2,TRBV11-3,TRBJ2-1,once,CASSFGGASYNEQFF,TGTGCCAGCAGTTTCGGGGGGGCCAGTTACAATGAGCAGTTCTTC
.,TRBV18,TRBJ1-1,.,CASSPPPAANTEAFF,TGTGCCAGCTCACCACCCCCCGCGGCGAACACTGAAGCTTTCTTT
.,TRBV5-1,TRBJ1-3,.,CASSLLGSPSSGNTIYF,TGCGCCAGCAGCCTCCTCGGTAGCCCGAGCTCTGGAAACACCATATATTTT
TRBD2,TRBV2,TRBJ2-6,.,CASLSSGRIWGANVLTF,TGTGCCAGCCTTTCTAGCGGGAGGATCTGGGGGGCCAACGTCCTGACTTTC
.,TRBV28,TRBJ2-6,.,CASSTGTGANVLTF,TGTGCCAGCAGTACGGGAACGGGGGCCAACGTCCTGACTTTC
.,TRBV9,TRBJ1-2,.,CASSVGQGSYGYPF,.
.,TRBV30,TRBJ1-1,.,CAWSVQTESRAFF,TGTGCCTGGAGTGTACAGACAGAGAGTCGAGCTTTCTTT
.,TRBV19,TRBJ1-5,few,CASSMEGHSNQPQHF,TGTGCCAGTAGTATGGAGGGCCACAGCAATCAGCCCCAGCATTTT
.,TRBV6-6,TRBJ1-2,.,CASSTPDIFYGYTF,TGTGCCAGCAGTACCCCTGACATCTTCTATGGCTACACCTTC
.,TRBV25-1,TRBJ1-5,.,CASSDTGGDQPQHF,TGTGCCAGCAGTGATACGGGAGGTGATCAGCCCCAGCATTTT
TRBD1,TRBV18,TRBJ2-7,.,CASSTGTAYEQYF,TGTGCCAGCTCAACCGGGACAGCCTACGAGCAGTACTTC
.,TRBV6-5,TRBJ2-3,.,CAGRNFKTGTDTQYF,TGTGCCGGTCGAAACTTTAAGACAGGCACAGATACGCAGTATTTT
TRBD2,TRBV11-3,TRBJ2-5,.,CASSLMTGTRQETQYF,TGTGCCAGCAGCTTGATGACCGGGACTAGACAGGAGACCCAGTACTTC
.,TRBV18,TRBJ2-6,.,CASEHGGNSGANVLTF,TGTGCCAGCGAACACGGAGGGAACTCTGGGGCCAACGTCCTGACTTTC
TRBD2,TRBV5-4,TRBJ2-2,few,CASSLSGRYTGELFF,TGTGCCAGCAGCTTATCCGGGAGGTACACCGGGGAGCTGTTTTTT
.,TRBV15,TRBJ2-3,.,CATSRGSQSTDTQYF,TGTGCCACCAGCAGAGGATCCCAGAGCACAGATACGCAGTATTTT
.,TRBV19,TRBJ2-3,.,CASSVAGTDTQYF,TGTGCCAGTAGTGTGGCGGGGACAGATACGCAGTATTTT
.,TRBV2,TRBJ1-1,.,CASNDGGEAFF,TGTGCCAGCAACGACGGGGGGGAAGCTTTCTTT
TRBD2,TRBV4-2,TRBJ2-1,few,CASSQEIWAGEGNEQFF,TGTGCCAGCAGCCAAGAGATCTGGGCGGGAGAAGGGAATGAGCAGTTCTTC
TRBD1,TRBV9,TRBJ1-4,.,CASSVAGGQGAEKLFF,TGTGCCAGCAGCGTAGCTGGGGGACAGGGGGCTGAAAAACTGTTTTTT
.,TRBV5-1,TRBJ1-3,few,CATTRDGSSGNTIYF,TGCGCCACAACTAGAGATGGCAGCTCTGGAAACACCATATATTTT
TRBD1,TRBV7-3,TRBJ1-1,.,CASSTGTGAREAFF,TGTGCCAGCAGCACCGGGACAGGGGCTCGTGAAGCTTTCTTT
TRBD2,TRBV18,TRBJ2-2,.,CASSEPGLAGGRTGELFF,TGTGCCAGCTCGGAACCGGGACTAGCGGGAGGAAGAACCGGGGAGCTGTTTTTT
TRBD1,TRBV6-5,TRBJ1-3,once,CASSYSTGGIGNTIYF,TGTGCCAGCAGTTACTCAACAGGGGGCATCGGAAACACCATATATTTT
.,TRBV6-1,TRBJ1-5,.,CASRDTSNQPQHF,TGTGCCAGCAGAGACACCAGCAATCAGCCCCAGCATTTT
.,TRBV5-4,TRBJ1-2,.,CASSPSTDYGYTF,TGTGCCAGCAGCCCGTCAACAGACTATGGCTACACCTTC
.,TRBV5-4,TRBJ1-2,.,CASSLGVEGGGYTF,TGTGCCAGCAGCTTGGGGGTGGAGGGTGGAGGCTACACCTTC
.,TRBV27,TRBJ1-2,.,CASSLSGGAGGGYTF,TGTGCCAGCAGTTTATCCGGGGGGGCGGGAGGGGGCTACACCTTC